This TCR beta chain was documented in a study of T cells after yellow fever vaccination. The CDR3 runs 14 residues. V lost 2 bases to trimming and J lost 8 bases, with 15 bases between them. Germline V gives CDR1 SQVTM, CDR2 ANQGSEA. This clonotype was found many times. Its antigen is unknown. UMIs were added to TCR cDNA along with a universal primer site when it was made by 5'RACE template switching. TCRdb ran MiXCR on the 5' RACE reads and lists one entry per CDR3 protein. In the table there are about 340,000 distinct CDR3 sequences, 3.5% to 4.5% of which are singletons. Study-wide findings and caveats: The study re-detected most primary-vaccination clones after the booster (roughly 95% CD4, roughly 85% CD8).

The starting material was PBMCs, obtained 5 days after the yellow fever booster vaccination. The J gene is TRBJ1-4, the V gene TRBV29-1; D ambiguous. The TCR comes from a man between 18 and 29 years old who received the YFV17D yellow fever vaccine. CDR3 DNA sequence: TGCAGCGTTGAACTTCGGGGAAAGGAAGAAAAACTGTTTTTT. Translating it yields CSVELRGKEEKLFF. The full variable domain, with the rest looked up from reference TRBV29-1 and TRBJ1-4, is SAVISQKPSRDICQRGTSLTIQCQVDSQVTMMFWYRQQPGQSLTLIATANQGSEATYESGFVIDKFPISRPNLTFSTLTVSNMSPEDSSIYLCSVELRGKEEKLFFGSGTQLSVL.